One and the same sample provided the 30 T cell receptor beta chains below, sequenced in a study of CD8+ T cells in alopecia areata. Extraction of RNA preceded its reverse transcription into cDNA, which served as the sequencing template. TCRdb's table, derived via immunoSEQ multiplex PCR, lists solely in-frame clones and lacks some. This sample carries 100,000 to 150,000 clones, about 50% of them seen once, and the ten largest clones take approximately 10%. Sequencing was carried out using NKG2D-low CD8+ T cells sorted from blood. The receptors were gathered from a human donor with alopecia areata.

The rearrangement joins TRBV30 to TRBJ2-2, with TRBD1 matching 9 bases. The V segment lost 3 bases and the J segment 5 bases; nucleotides outside the gene matches: 7. This CDR3 is built from 15 residues. Per the germline V gene, CDR1 is GTSNPN and CDR2 is SVGIG (reference sequence). The CDR3 nucleotides are TGTGCCTGGAGGCACCGGGACAGGGAAACCGGGGAGCTGTTTTTT. This encodes CAWRHRDRETGELFF.

This clone was found a few times. This sequence joins TRBV14 and TRBJ2-1, with D possibly called TRBD1 or TRBD2 (5 bases each). In germline, CDR1 is SGHDN, CDR2 FVKESK. V dropped 3 bases and J dropped 8 bases, with 14 bases sitting between them. The CDR3 contains 14 residues. DNA for the CDR3: TGTGCCAGCAGCCACAGACTCTTGGGGGATGAGCAGTTCTTC. As protein: CASSHRLLGDEQFF.

The chain has TRBV28 and TRBJ1-5; D possibly corresponds to TRBD1 (5 bases). Germline values: CDR1 MDHEN, CDR2 SYDVKM. The CDR3 is made up of 14 amino acids. The ends were cut back, 2 bases at V and 5 bases at J, with 10 bases in the middle. In DNA, the CDR3 is TGTGCCAGCAGTTTAATGGCAGGGTATCAGCCCCAGCATTTT. It codes for CASSLMAGYQPQHF.

The chain recombines TRBV27 with TRBJ2-7, with D perhaps matching TRBD2 (6 bases). This CDR3 comprises 15 residues. V was clipped by 2 bases and J by 2 bases, with 13 bases between them. Per the germline V gene, CDR1 is MNHEY and CDR2 is SMNVEV (reference sequence). The CDR3 sequence is CASSLRGGIPYEQYF. In DNA form, the CDR3 reads TGTGCCAGCAGTTTAAGAGGCGGGATTCCCTACGAGCAGTACTTC.

The chain recombines TRBV7-9 with TRBJ2-1; 10 bases agree with TRBD1. The CDR3 sequence is 14 residues long. The junction had 4 bases not matched to a gene; V was cut back by 3 bases and J by 8 bases. Germline assignment: CDR1 SEHNR and CDR2 FQNEAQ (reference sequence). CDR3 region: CASSFSGTGDEQFF. CDR3 DNA sequence: TGTGCCAGCAGCTTCAGTGGGACAGGGGATGAGCAGTTCTTC.

The chain employs TRBV14 and TRBJ2-4, with D possibly being TRBD2 (5 bases). The CDR3 consists of 16 residues. Germline values: CDR1 SGHDN, CDR2 FVKESK. V lost 1 base and J 1 base, leaving 11 bases between the germline ends. This chain's CDR3 is CASSQVSGLAKNIQYF. The CDR3 nucleotides are TGTGCCAGCAGCCAAGTGAGCGGCTTGGCCAAAAACATTCAGTACTTC.

In this sample, this clone turned up a few times. The J gene is TRBJ2-2, the V gene TRBV18; D call uncertain. The CDR3 is made up of 15 amino acids. The germline V gene has CDR1 KGHSH and CDR2 LQKENI. With 2 bases removed from V and 0 bases from J, the gap between germline ends came to 7 bases. As DNA, the CDR3 is TGTGCCAGCTCACCAGGTGGCGCGAACACCGGGGAGCTGTTTTTT. Its translation is CASSPGGANTGELFF.

As regards this clone: Other nucleotide sequences from this sample produce the same CDR3. The chain has TRBV29-1 and TRBJ2-3; 7 bases are a match to TRBD1. From germline, CDR1 is SQVTM and CDR2 ANQGSEA. V lost 6 bases to trimming and J lost 3 bases; unmatched junction nucleotides: 3. CDR3 length: 12 residues. The CDR3 coding sequence is TGCAGCGTCTACAGGGGAACAGATACGCAGTATTTT. Residues: CSVYRGTDTQYF.

This clone is a singleton in its sample. The chain carries TRBV4-3 and TRBJ2-7, with D uncertain. Germline V gene sequence: CDR1 LGHNA, CDR2 YSLEER. The V gene lost 4 bases and the J gene lost 6 bases, with 7 bases spanning the gap. The CDR3 loop spans 11 amino acids. This CDR3 is CASSLGGEQYF. As DNA, the CDR3 is TGCGCCAGCAGCCTAGGTGGCGAGCAGTACTTC.

The CDR3 protein is CSVEGQGPNYGYTF. The DNA for the CDR3 is TGCAGCGTTGAGGGACAGGGTCCCAACTATGGCTACACCTTC. The chain recombines TRBV29-1 with TRBJ1-2; TRBD1 matches at 9 bases. The CDR3 has 14 amino acids. CDR1 is SQVTM and CDR2 is ANQGSEA in the germline V gene. V gave up 3 bases and J gave up 2 bases; unmatched junction bases: 4.

With respect to this clone: The same CDR3 also results from other DNA sequences found in this sample. The rearrangement links TRBV6-5 to TRBJ1-5; D is unresolved. Trimming left V 2 bases short and J 4 bases short, with 6 bases between. The CDR3 contains 13 residues. Germline CDR1 reads MNHEY; CDR2 reads SVGAGI. The CDR3 sequence: CASSYGGNQPQHF. As DNA, the CDR3 is TGTGCCAGCAGTTACGGCGGGAATCAGCCCCAGCATTTT.

This clone has just a few counts. The rearrangement joins TRBV29-1 to TRBJ1-1, with TRBD1 matching over 8 bases. CDR3 size: 14 residues. Germline trimming cut 8 bases from V and 5 bases from J; bases unmatched to any gene: 13. The germline CDR1 and CDR2 sequences are SQVTM and ANQGSEA. CDR3 nucleotide sequence: TGCAGCATTTACTTGACAGGGGCGGATACTGAAGCTTTCTTT. It translates to CSIYLTGADTEAFF.

The chain couples TRBV13 to TRBJ1-2; 7 bases map to TRBD1. This CDR3 contains 15 residues. The ends lost 1 base at V and 4 bases at J; junction bases unmatched: 6. The germline gives CDR1 PRHDT, CDR2 FYEKMQ (reference sequence). CDR3 amino acids: CASSLEGAVPYGYTF. CDR3 DNA: TGTGCCAGCAGCTTAGAGGGGGCCGTACCCTATGGCTACACCTTC.

The CDR3 reads CSVGDSGGVDTQYF. The CDR3 coding sequence is TGCAGCGTCGGGGACAGCGGGGGGGTAGATACGCAGTATTTT. This rearrangement joins TRBV29-1 to TRBJ2-3, with TRBD2 identical over 10 bases. V was pared by 6 bases and J by 5 bases, with 8 bases of the junction left unmatched. CDR1 SQVTM and CDR2 ANQGSEA come from the germline V gene. There are 14 residues in the CDR3.

As concerns this clone: Within the sample, other DNA sequences also encode this same CDR3. This chain joins TRBV27 and TRBJ1-5; no reliable D call. The CDR3 extends over 12 amino acids. Germline CDR1 and CDR2: MNHEY and SMNVEV (reference sequence). The V gene lost 4 bases and the J gene lost 4 bases, with 5 bases spanning the gap. The CDR3, as DNA: TGTGCCAGCAGTTCCCGTAATCAGCCCCAGCATTTT. Translation: CASSSRNQPQHF.

There are a few counts of this clone. The chain recombines TRBV29-1 with TRBJ2-2; TRBD2 matches 10 bases. Trimming cost V 2 bases and J 6 bases; bases outside gene matches: 6. The germline gives CDR1 SQVTM, CDR2 ANQGSEA. This CDR3 has 15 amino acids. CDR3 residues: CSVERAGGPAGELFF. As DNA, the CDR3 is TGCAGCGTTGAAAGAGCGGGAGGGCCTGCCGGGGAGCTGTTTTTT.

J is TRBJ2-7 and V is TRBV14, with D maybe TRBD1 (5 bases). Trimming stripped 1 base from V and 6 bases from J, with 10 bases between. Germline-derived CDR1 and CDR2 are SGHDN and FVKESK. The CDR3 sequence is 13 residues long. The DNA for the CDR3 is TGTGCCAGCAGCCAAGTTCAGGGCGGCGAGCAGTACTTC. This codes for CASSQVQGGEQYF.

This clone was picked up a small number of times. This chain links TRBV29-1 with TRBJ1-1; D is ambiguous. The CDR3 loop spans 12 amino acids. Germline V gives CDR1 SQVTM, CDR2 ANQGSEA. The V and J ends lost 3 bases and 3 bases respectively, with 8 bases between them. The CDR3 DNA sequence: TGCAGCGTTGACTCGGATGACACTGAAGCTTTCTTT. This codes for CSVDSDDTEAFF.

V usage is TRBV29-1 and J usage is TRBJ1-6; D gene uncertain. The CDR3 covers 15 residues. The V end lost 0 bases, the J end lost 7 bases, and 13 bases lay between the germline ends. Germline loops: CDR1 SQVTM, CDR2 ANQGSEA. The CDR3 bases are TGCAGCGTTGAAGATCCCCGGGAGGGAAATTCACCCCTCCACTTT. It translates to CSVEDPREGNSPLHF.

The genes are TRBV11-1 and TRBJ2-7, with TRBD2 identical over 9 bases. Germline V gene data show CDR1 as SGHAT and CDR2 as FQDESV (reference sequence). Trimming removed 0 bases from V and 4 bases from J; junction bases left unmatched: 4. The CDR3 covers 15 residues. CDR3 protein: CASSLAPGLAYEQYF. The DNA for the CDR3 is TGTGCCAGCAGCTTAGCTCCGGGACTAGCTTACGAGCAGTACTTC.

The chain employs TRBV25-1 and TRBJ2-5, with D possibly TRBD2 on 6 matching bases. V was shortened by 2 bases and J by 5 bases, with 6 bases between the two germline ends. There are 12 residues in the CDR3. CDR1 and CDR2 from the germline V gene are MGHDK and SYGVNS. The CDR3 reads CASSEGGETQYF. The CDR3 DNA is TGTGCCAGCAGTGAAGGGGGGGAGACCCAGTACTTC.

In this sample, this clone turned up once. The chain couples TRBV4-1 to TRBJ1-6; 8 nucleotides align to TRBD1. In germline, CDR1 is MGHRA, CDR2 YSYEKL. Unmatched junction bases numbered 3, after V lost 3 bases and J lost 5 bases. The CDR3 length is 15 residues. The CDR3 region is CASSQTGANNSPLHF. CDR3 bases: TGCGCCAGCAGCCAGACAGGGGCAAATAATTCACCCCTCCACTTT.

The sample holds one count of this clone. The chain employs TRBV2 and TRBJ2-5; 7 bases match TRBD1. Germline V gene sequence: CDR1 SNHLY, CDR2 FYNNEI. The CDR3 length is 12 residues. The CDR3 region has the DNA TGTGCTACCGGGACAGCACAAGAGACCCAGTACTTC. Amino acids: CATGTAQETQYF.

This clone showed up just a few times. Other DNA variants within this sample encode the same CDR3. V gene TRBV28 combines with J gene TRBJ2-7; D remains ambiguous. The CDR3 has 11 residues. Germline V gene data show CDR1 as MDHEN and CDR2 as SYDVKM. V shed 3 bases and J shed 3 bases, with 3 bases lying between them. DNA of the CDR3: TGTGCCAGCAGTTTGGGCTACGAGCAGTACTTC. Translation gives CASSLGYEQYF.

The chain carries TRBV29-1 and TRBJ2-3; TRBD1 aligns across 8 bases. CDR3 length: 15 residues. CDR1 SQVTM and CDR2 ANQGSEA come from the germline V gene. V dropped 0 bases and J dropped 1; count of bases not matched to a gene: 3. In DNA form, the CDR3 reads TGCAGCGTTGAAGATCACAGGGGGGGCACAGATACGCAGTATTTT. Encoded protein: CSVEDHRGGTDTQYF.

The genes are TRBV27 and TRBJ2-3; no definite D call. This CDR3 has 12 residues. CDR1 is MNHEY, CDR2 SMNVEV, per germline (reference sequence). Trimming stripped 5 bases from V and 5 bases from J, with 8 bases between. The CDR3 loop reads CASSQVGDTQYF. The CDR3 region has the DNA TGTGCCAGCAGTCAAGTTGGAGATACGCAGTATTTT.

The rearrangement links TRBV27 to TRBJ2-7, with 7 nucleotides matching TRBD2. Unmatched junction bases numbered 4, after V lost 6 bases and J lost 5 bases. CDR3 length: 12 residues. The germline CDR1 and CDR2 sequences are MNHEY and SMNVEV (reference sequence). CDR3 region: CASSPRGDEQYF. Written as DNA, the CDR3 is TGTGCCAGCAGCCCCCGGGGGGACGAGCAGTACTTC.

This clone was detected a few times. V is TRBV2 and J is TRBJ2-7; unclear D gene. CDR1 and CDR2 from the germline V gene are SNHLY and FYNNEI. Trimming removed 6 bases from V and 2 bases from J, with 8 bases in between. This CDR3 region has 12 residues. The CDR3 spells CASRDATYEQYF. In nucleotides, the CDR3 is TGTGCCAGCAGGGACGCAACCTACGAGCAGTACTTC.

This rearrangement joins TRBV7-2 to TRBJ2-7; 7 bases fit TRBD2. The CDR3 is made up of 12 amino acids. CDR1 is SGHTA, CDR2 FQGNSA, per germline. Germline trimming cut 5 bases from V and 4 bases from J; bases unmatched to any gene: 2. CDR3 protein: CASSGGSYEQYF. CDR3 bases: TGTGCCAGCAGCGGCGGGAGTTACGAGCAGTACTTC.

This chain joins TRBV29-1 and TRBJ2-2; the match to TRBD1 covers 7 bases. The germline gives CDR1 SQVTM, CDR2 ANQGSEA. The CDR3 covers 15 residues. Trimming removed 6 bases from V and 1 base from J; junction bases left unmatched: 8. The CDR3 DNA follows: TGCAGCGTCCCGTTGCAGGGGGTGAACACCGGGGAGCTGTTTTTT. This encodes CSVPLQGVNTGELFF.